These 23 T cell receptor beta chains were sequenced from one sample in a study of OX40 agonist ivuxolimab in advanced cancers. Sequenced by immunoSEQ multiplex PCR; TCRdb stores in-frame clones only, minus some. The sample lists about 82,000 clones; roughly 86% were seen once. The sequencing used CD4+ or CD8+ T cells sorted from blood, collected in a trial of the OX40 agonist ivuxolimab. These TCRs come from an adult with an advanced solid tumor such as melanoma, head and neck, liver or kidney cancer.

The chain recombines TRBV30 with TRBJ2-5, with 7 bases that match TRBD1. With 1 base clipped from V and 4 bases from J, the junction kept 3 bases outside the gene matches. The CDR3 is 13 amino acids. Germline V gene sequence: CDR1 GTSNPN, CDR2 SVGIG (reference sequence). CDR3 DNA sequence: TGTGCCTGGAGTGGACAGGGCCCAGAGACCCAGTACTTC. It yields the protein CAWSGQGPETQYF.

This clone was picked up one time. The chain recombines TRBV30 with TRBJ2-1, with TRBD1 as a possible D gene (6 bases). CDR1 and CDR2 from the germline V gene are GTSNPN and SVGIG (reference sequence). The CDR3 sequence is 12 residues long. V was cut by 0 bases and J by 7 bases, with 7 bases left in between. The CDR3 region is CAWSVTGNEQFF. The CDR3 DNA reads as TGTGCCTGGAGTGTAACAGGGAATGAGCAGTTCTTC.

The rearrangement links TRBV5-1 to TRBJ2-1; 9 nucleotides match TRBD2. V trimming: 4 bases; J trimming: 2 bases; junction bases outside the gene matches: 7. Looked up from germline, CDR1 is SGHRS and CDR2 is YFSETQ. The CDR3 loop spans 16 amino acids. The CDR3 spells CASSPASGTTYNEQFF. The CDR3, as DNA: TGCGCCAGCAGCCCCGCTAGCGGGACCACCTACAATGAGCAGTTCTTC. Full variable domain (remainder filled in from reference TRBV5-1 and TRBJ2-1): KAGVTQTPRYLIKTRGQQVTLSCSPISGHRSVSWYQQTPGQGLQFLFEYFSETQRNKGNFPGRFSGRQFSNSRSEMNVSTLELGDSALYLCASSPASGTTYNEQFFGPGTRLTVL.

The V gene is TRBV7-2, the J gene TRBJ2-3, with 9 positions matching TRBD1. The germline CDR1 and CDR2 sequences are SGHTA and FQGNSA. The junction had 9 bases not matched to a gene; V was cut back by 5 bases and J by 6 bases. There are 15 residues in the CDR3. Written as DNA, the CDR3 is TGTGCCAGCAGCCCCCGGGACAGGGTCCGCGATACGCAGTATTTT. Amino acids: CASSPRDRVRDTQYF.

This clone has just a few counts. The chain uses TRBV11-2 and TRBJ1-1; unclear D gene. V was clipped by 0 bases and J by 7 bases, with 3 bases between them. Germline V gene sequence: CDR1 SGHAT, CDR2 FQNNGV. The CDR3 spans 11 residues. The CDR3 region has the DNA TGTGCCAGCAGCTTAGATTATGAAGCTTTCTTT. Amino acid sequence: CASSLDYEAFF. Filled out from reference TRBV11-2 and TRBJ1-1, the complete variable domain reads EAGVAQSPRYKIIEKRQSVAFWCNPISGHATLYWYQQILGQGPKLLIQFQNNGVVDDSQLPKDRFSAERLKGVDSTLKIQPAKLEDSAVYLCASSLDYEAFFGQGTRLTVV.

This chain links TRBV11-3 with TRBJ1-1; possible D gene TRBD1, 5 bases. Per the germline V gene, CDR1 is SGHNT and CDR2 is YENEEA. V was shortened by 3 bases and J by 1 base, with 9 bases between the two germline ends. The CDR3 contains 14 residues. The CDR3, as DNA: TGTGCCAGCAGCTTCTCCGGGACGAACACTGAAGCTTTCTTT. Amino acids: CASSFSGTNTEAFF.

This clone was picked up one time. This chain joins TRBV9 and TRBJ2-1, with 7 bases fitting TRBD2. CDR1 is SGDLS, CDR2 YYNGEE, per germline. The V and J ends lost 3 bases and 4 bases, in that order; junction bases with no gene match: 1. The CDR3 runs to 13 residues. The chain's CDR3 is CASSDGGYNEQFF. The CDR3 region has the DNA TGTGCCAGCAGCGACGGGGGGTACAATGAGCAGTTCTTC. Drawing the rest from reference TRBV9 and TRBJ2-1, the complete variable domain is DSGVTQTPKHLITATGQRVTLRCSPRSGDLSVYWYQQSLDQGLQFLIQYYNGEERAKGNILERFSAQQFPDLHSELNLSSLELGDSALYFCASSDGGYNEQFFGPGTRLTVL.

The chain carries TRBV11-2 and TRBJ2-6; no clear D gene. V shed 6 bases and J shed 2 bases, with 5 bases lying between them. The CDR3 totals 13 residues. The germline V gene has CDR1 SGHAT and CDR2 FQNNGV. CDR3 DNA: TGTGCCAGCAGGAAGGCTGGGGCCAACGTCCTGACTTTC. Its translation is CASRKAGANVLTF.

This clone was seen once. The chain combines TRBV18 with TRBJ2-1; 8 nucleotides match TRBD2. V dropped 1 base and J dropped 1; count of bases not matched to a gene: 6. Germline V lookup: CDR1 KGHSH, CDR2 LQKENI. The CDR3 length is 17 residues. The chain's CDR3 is CASSPLRAGASYNEQFF. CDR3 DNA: TGTGCCAGCTCACCACTAAGAGCGGGAGCTTCCTACAATGAGCAGTTCTTC.

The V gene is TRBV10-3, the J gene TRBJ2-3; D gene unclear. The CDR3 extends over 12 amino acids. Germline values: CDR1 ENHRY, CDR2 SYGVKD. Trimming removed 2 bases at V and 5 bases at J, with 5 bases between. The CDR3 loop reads CAISERKDTQYF. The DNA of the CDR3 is TGTGCCATCAGTGAGCGAAAAGATACGCAGTATTTT.

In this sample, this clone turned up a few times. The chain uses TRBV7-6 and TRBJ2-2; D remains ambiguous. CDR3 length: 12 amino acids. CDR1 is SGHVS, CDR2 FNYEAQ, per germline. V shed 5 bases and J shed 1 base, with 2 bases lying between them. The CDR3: CASSENTGELFF. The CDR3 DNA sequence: TGTGCCAGCAGCGAGAACACCGGGGAGCTGTTTTTT.

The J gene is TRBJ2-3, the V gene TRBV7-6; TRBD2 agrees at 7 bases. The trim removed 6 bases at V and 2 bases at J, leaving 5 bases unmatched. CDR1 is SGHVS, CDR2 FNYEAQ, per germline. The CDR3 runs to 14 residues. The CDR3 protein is CASRRGRSTDTQYF. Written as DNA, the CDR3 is TGTGCCAGCAGGCGGGGGAGGTCCACAGATACGCAGTATTTT.

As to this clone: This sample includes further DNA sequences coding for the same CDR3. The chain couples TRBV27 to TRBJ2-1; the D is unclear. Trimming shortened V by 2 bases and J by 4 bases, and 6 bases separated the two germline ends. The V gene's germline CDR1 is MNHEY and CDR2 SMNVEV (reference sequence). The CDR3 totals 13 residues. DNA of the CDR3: TGTGCCAGCAGTTTAAGGCCTTACAATGAGCAGTTCTTC. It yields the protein CASSLRPYNEQFF.

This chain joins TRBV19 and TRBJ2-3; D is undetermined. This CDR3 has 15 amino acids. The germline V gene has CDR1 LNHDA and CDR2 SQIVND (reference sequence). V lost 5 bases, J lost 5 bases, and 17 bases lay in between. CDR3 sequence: CASSARSERIDTQYF. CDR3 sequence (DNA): TGTGCCAGTAGTGCCCGAAGCGAGAGGATAGATACGCAGTATTTT.

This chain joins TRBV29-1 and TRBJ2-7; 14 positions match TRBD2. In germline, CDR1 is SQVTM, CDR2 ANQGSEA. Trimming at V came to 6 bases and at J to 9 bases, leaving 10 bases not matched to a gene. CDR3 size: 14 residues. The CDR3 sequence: CSVRTSGRSLAQYF. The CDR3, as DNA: TGCAGCGTCCGGACTAGCGGGAGGTCTCTCGCGCAGTACTTC.

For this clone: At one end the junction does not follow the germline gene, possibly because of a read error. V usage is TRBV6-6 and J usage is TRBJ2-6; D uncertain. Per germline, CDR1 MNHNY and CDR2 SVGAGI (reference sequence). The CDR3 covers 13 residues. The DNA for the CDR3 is TGTGCCAGCAGTAACTCTGGGGCCAACGTCCTGACTTTC. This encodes CASSNSGANVLTF.

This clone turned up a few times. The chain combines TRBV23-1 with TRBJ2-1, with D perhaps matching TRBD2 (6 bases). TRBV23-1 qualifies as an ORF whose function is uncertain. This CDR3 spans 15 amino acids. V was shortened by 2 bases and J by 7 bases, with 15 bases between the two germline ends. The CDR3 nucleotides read TGCGCCAGCAGTCAAACTAGCCGACTTGCTAATGAGCAGTTCTTC. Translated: CASSQTSRLANEQFF.

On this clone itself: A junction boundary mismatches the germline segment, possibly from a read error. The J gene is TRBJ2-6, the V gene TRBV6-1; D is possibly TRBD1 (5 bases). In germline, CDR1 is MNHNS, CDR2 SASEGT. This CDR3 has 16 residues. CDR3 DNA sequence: TGTGCCAGCAGTGTCTTAGGGGCCTCTGGGGCCAACGTCCTGATTTTC. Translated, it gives CASSVLGASGANVLIF.

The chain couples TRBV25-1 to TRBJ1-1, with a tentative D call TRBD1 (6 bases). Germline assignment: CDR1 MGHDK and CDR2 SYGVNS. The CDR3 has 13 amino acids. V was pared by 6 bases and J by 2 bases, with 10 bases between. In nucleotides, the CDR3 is TGTGCCAGCAGAAGGACAGATAACACTGAAGCTTTCTTT. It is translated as CASRRTDNTEAFF.

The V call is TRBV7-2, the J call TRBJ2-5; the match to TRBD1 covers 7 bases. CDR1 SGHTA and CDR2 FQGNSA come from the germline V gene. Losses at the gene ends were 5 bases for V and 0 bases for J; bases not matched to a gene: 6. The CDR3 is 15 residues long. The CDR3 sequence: CASSVRGNNQETQYF. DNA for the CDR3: TGTGCCAGCAGCGTCAGGGGGAATAACCAAGAGACCCAGTACTTC.

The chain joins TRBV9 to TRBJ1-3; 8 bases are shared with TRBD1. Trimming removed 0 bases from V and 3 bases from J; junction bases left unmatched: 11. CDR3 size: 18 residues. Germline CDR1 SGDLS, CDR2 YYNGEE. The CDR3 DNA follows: TGTGCCAGCAGCGTAGCCCGGGACAGGAAAGCTAATGGAAACACCATATATTTT. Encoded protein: CASSVARDRKANGNTIYF.

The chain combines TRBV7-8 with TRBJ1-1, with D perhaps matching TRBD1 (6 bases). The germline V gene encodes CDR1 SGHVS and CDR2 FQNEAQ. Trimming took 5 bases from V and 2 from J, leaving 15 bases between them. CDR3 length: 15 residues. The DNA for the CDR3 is TGTGCCAGCAGCGTAAGGGGGGCCTTAAACACTGAAGCTTTCTTT. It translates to CASSVRGALNTEAFF.

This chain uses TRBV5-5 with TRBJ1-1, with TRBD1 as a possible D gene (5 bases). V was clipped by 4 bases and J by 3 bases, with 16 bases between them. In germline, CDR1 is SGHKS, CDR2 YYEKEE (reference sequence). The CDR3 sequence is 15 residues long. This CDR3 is CASSVLDSSYTEAFF. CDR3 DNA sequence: TGTGCCAGCAGCGTACTAGACAGCAGCTACACTGAAGCTTTCTTT.